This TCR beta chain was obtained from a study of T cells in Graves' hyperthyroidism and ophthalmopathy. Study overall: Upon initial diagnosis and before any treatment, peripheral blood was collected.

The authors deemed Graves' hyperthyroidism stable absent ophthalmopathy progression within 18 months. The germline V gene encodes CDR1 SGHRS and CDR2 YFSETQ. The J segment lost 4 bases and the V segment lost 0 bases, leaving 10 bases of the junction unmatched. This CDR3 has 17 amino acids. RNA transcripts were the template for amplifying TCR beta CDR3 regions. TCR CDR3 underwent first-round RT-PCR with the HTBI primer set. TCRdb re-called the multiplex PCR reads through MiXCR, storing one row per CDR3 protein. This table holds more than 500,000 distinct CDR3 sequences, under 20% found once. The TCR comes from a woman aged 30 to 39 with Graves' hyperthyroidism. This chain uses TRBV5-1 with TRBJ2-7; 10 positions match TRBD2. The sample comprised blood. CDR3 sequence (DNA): TGCGCCAGCAGCTTGGCTAGTAGCGGGAGGTCTTTTTACGAGCAGTACTTC. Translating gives CASSLASSGRSFYEQYF.